Listed below are T cell receptor beta chains from one sample, sequenced in a study of blood T cell repertoires in COVID-19. Produced via immunoSEQ multiplex PCR; TCRdb's table is partial and in-frame only. The sample shows 300,000 or so clones, about 90% of them seen only once. The sequenced material came from peripheral blood. The receptors shown here come from a woman aged 40 to 49 with acute or convalescent COVID-19. The CDR3 runs from the conserved cysteine through the conserved F or W. A D gene is named only where the DNA matches it firmly. A row's size may be missing; if present it is once, few, many or a size class.

j_call	d_call	v_call	clone_size	cdr3_nt	cdr3_aa
TRBJ2-1	.	TRBV6-1	.	TGTGCCAGCAGTGAAGCCGGCGTTTTGCGGTACAATGAGCAGTTCTTC	CASSEAGVLRYNEQFF
TRBJ1-2	.	TRBV18	few	TGTGCCAGCTCACCAGAAACAGGGTTAGGAGGCTACACCTTC	CASSPETGLGGYTF
TRBJ2-1	.	TRBV5-4	.	TGTGCCAGCAGCTTGGAGCGAGCGGAGCAGTTCTTC	CASSLERAEQFF
TRBJ1-5	.	TRBV3-1/TRBV3-2	.	TGTGCCAGCTCCCCCGGGGGGCAACAGCCCCAGCATTTT	CASSPGGQQPQHF
TRBJ2-6	TRBD1	TRBV28	.	TGTGCCACCCAGGGGGCAGCCATAGACTCTGGGGCCAACGTCCTGACTTTC	CATQGAAIDSGANVLTF
TRBJ2-3	TRBD1	TRBV24-1	.	TGTGCCACAGGGGACAGGCATAGCACAGATACGCAGTATTTT	CATGDRHSTDTQYF
TRBJ1-5	TRBD1	TRBV7-2	.	TGTGCCAGCAGCTTCGGGGACAGTCGGCCCCAGCATTTT	CASSFGDSRPQHF
TRBJ2-1	TRBD1	TRBV2	.	TGTGCCAGCAGTGAAGGGGGACAGGCATACAATGAGCAGTTCTTC	CASSEGGQAYNEQFF
TRBJ2-6	TRBD1	TRBV5-5	.	TGTGCCAGCAGCGTGCGGGACAGGGGGGTCTCTGGGGCCAACGTCCTGACTTTC	CASSVRDRGVSGANVLTF
TRBJ1-2	.	TRBV19	.	TGTGCCAGTAGTATAGTAGCAGGGAAATATGGCTACACCTTC	CASSIVAGKYGYTF
TRBJ2-4	TRBD2	TRBV5-4	.	TGTGCCACCTTTAGCGGGGAAAACATTCAGTACTTC	CATFSGENIQYF
TRBJ1-5	.	TRBV19	.	TGTGCCAGTAGTATAAACAGGGTTAGTCAGCCCCAGCATTTT	CASSINRVSQPQHF
TRBJ1-1	TRBD1	TRBV9	.	TGTGCCAGCAGCGTAGTGACAGGGGGCACTGAAGCTTTCTTT	CASSVVTGGTEAFF
TRBJ1-1	.	TRBV7-9	.	TGTGCCAGCAGCTTAGGGGGGAGGACTGAAGCTTTCTTT	CASSLGGRTEAFF
TRBJ1-2	.	TRBV5-1	.	TGCGCCAGCAGCTTGGCCACCGGGGGAGAGGGCTATGGCTACACCTTC	CASSLATGGEGYGYTF
TRBJ1-5	.	TRBV5-6	.	TGTGCCAGCAGCTGGGGCGGAGATAGCAATCAGCCCCAGCATTTT	CASSWGGDSNQPQHF
TRBJ1-1	.	TRBV3-1/TRBV3-2	.	TGTGCCAGCAGCCGAAAGGAACAGGTCGGCGTTCGGGCTTTCTTT	CASSRKEQVGVRAFF
TRBJ1-4	.	TRBV5-6	.	TGTGCCAGCAGCACAAGCGCGAACAGGGCCTATAATGAAAAACTGTTTTTT	CASSTSANRAYNEKLFF
TRBJ1-1	TRBD1	TRBV6-5	.	TGTGCCAGCAGTTACGGGACAGGGGGGACTGAAGCTTTCTTT	CASSYGTGGTEAFF
TRBJ1-1	.	TRBV6-5	.	TGTGCCAGCAGTTATGCAGGGAACACTGAAGCTTTCTTT	CASSYAGNTEAFF
TRBJ1-5	.	TRBV19	few	TGTGCCAGTAGTATCCGACGACAGATGGGCCTGTCTCAGCCCCAGCATTTT	CASSIRRQMGLSQPQHF
TRBJ2-3	TRBD2	TRBV3-1/TRBV3-2	.	TGTGCCAGCAGCCTTAGCGGGGGGGCGGAAGATACGCAGTATTTT	CASSLSGGAEDTQYF
TRBJ1-1	.	TRBV2	.	TGTGCCAGCAGCGAGGACACTGAAGCTTTCTTT	CASSEDTEAFF
TRBJ2-2	TRBD2	TRBV7-8	.	TGTGCCAGCAGCTTAGCTCCTAGCGGGGGCGCCAATCCCGGGGAGCTGTTTTTT	CASSLAPSGGANPGELFF
TRBJ1-2	TRBD1	TRBV5-1	.	TGCGCCAGCAGCCGTACCGGGACAGGGACAAGCTACACCTTC	CASSRTGTGTSYTF
TRBJ2-1	TRBD2	TRBV5-1	.	TGCGCCAGCAGCTTGGGGAGCGGGGGGGCCTACAATGAGCAGTTCTTC	CASSLGSGGAYNEQFF
TRBJ1-1	TRBD1	TRBV28	few	TGTGCCAGCAGTTCCGGACAGGGCCTGACTGAAGCTTTCTTT	CASSSGQGLTEAFF
TRBJ2-1	.	TRBV30	.	TGTGCCTGGAGTGGCCAGGGGTTCGCGAATGAGCAGTTCTTC	CAWSGQGFANEQFF
TRBJ2-5	TRBD1	TRBV6-5	.	TGTGCCAGCAGGGGTACAGGGGCCAGGGAAGAGACCCAGTACTTC	CASRGTGAREETQYF
TRBJ1-1	.	TRBV28	.	TGTGCCAGCCTTACCGGGGTCGAAGCTTTCTTT	CASLTGVEAFF
TRBJ2-1	TRBD1	TRBV11-2	.	TGTGCCAGCAGCTTTCTCCGGGACAGGATGGATGAGCAGTTCTTC	CASSFLRDRMDEQFF
TRBJ1-2	TRBD1	TRBV7-2	.	TGTGCCAGCAGCTTAAGGTCGACAGGGGTTAAATGGGGAGGCTACACCTTC	CASSLRSTGVKWGGYTF
TRBJ1-4	.	TRBV2	.	TGTGCCAGCAGTGCATTAGGAGGGAAGGGTGAAAAACTGTTTTTT	CASSALGGKGEKLFF